Below, 16 T cell receptor beta chains from the same sample are listed, as sequenced in a study of blood T cells in healthy people across ages (dated by TCRdb to between 2015 and 2016). Library preparation was by 5' RACE. TCRdb names Illumina HiSeq 2500 as the instrument used. The second PCR ran for about 6 to 11 cycles and used a J-beta primer mix along with a sample-barcoded 5' primer. The public sequencing data were trimmed at Q25 with fastp and processed into clonotypes with MiXCR by TCRdb, which kept only in-frame beta chains. Here each entry gathers all rows of one CDR3 protein and keeps the most common genes and DNA. The sample includes about 290,000 distinct CDR3 sequences, with less than 30% observed a single time. Of the sample, 29% falls within the top ten clones. Material: blood. These receptors originate from a woman aged 70-85 years in good health.

There are a few counts of this clonotype. The V and J genes are TRBV15 and TRBJ2-5; TRBD2 might be the D (5 bases). The better agreement between TRBJ2-7 and the DNA end casts doubt on the J call. The germline V gene encodes CDR1 LNHNV and CDR2 YYDKDF (reference sequence). The length of the CDR3 is 14 residues. In DNA, the CDR3 is TGTGCCACCAGTCAGACCGGGAACCGCTACGAGCAGTACTTC. Its translation is CATSQTGNRYEQYF.

A few counts support this clonotype. The chain employs TRBV28 and TRBJ2-3, with 7 bases fitting TRBD1. CDR3 length equals 14 residues. In germline, CDR1 is MDHEN, CDR2 SYDVKM. V was pared by 4 bases and J by 4 bases, with 5 bases of the junction left unmatched. In nucleotides, the CDR3 is TGTGCCAGCAGTTCCCCGACAGGGCCAGATACGCAGTATTTT. Protein: CASSSPTGPDTQYF.

The genes are TRBV20-1 and TRBJ2-1; 9 positions match TRBD2. The germline V gene has CDR1 DFQATT and CDR2 SNEGSKA (reference sequence). This CDR3 has 15 amino acids. The V and J ends lost 3 bases and 7 bases, in that order; junction bases with no gene match: 10. CDR3 loop: CSASPGTSIWNEQFF. CDR3 sequence (DNA): TGCAGTGCTAGTCCCGGGACTAGCATCTGGAATGAGCAGTTCTTC.

The chain has TRBV7-9 and TRBJ1-2, with 8 bases identical to TRBD1. The germline V gene has CDR1 SEHNR and CDR2 FQNEAQ (reference sequence). This CDR3 spans 15 amino acids. With 2 bases clipped from V and 6 bases from J, the junction kept 8 bases outside the gene matches. The CDR3 loop reads CASSLLLDRADGYTF. DNA of the CDR3: TGTGCCAGCAGCTTACTGTTGGACAGGGCGGATGGCTACACCTTC.

Ten or more counts support this clonotype. The V call is TRBV14, the J call TRBJ1-1, with D unresolved. The V gene lost 3 bases and the J gene lost 0 bases, with 8 bases spanning the gap. The CDR3 is 14 residues long. Per the germline V gene, CDR1 is SGHDN and CDR2 is FVKESK. CDR3 nucleotide sequence: TGTGCCAGCAGCCATCCGGGAATGAACACTGAAGCTTTCTTT. Amino acids: CASSHPGMNTEAFF.

In this sample, this clonotype turned up many times. The J gene is TRBJ2-3, the V gene TRBV7-9; D is uncertain. The length of the CDR3 is 14 residues. Between the trimmed V and J ends, which lost 2 bases and 1 base, there was a span of 7 bases. Per the germline V gene, CDR1 is SEHNR and CDR2 is FQNEAQ (reference sequence). The CDR3 spells CASSLSMGTDTQYF. The CDR3 nucleotides are TGTGCCAGCAGCTTAAGTATGGGCACAGATACGCAGTATTTT.

The rearrangement uses TRBV12-3 or TRBV12-4 and TRBJ1-2; 9 bases are a match to TRBD1. This CDR3 spans 14 amino acids. Trimming cost V 3 bases and J 7 bases; bases outside gene matches: 6. CDR3 in DNA: TGTGCCAGCAGTTTCAGACAGGGGGGGTCTGGCTACACCTTC. It encodes CASSFRQGGSGYTF.

This clonotype was counted a few times. V and J are TRBV3-1 and TRBJ1-2; D gene uncertain. The CDR3 has 13 amino acids. With 1 base removed from V and 6 bases from J, the gap between germline ends came to 9 bases. Germline CDR1 is LGHDT and CDR2 is YNNKEL (reference sequence). The CDR3 nucleotides are TGTGCCAGCAGCCAAGCGGGAAGGAATGGCTACACCTTC. Its protein is CASSQAGRNGYTF.

This clonotype came up a few times. The CDR3 coding sequence is TGTGCCAGCAGCGGTACAGGCGGACGAAGCACCATATATTTT. Amino acids: CASSGTGGRSTIYF. This chain links TRBV7-9 with TRBJ1-3, with D possibly matching TRBD1 (5 bases). Germline CDR1 and CDR2: SEHNR and FQNEAQ (reference sequence). With 5 bases removed from V and 9 bases from J, the gap between germline ends came to 17 bases. The CDR3 is made up of 14 amino acids.

This clonotype was detected ten times or more. The rearrangement joins TRBV29-1 to TRBJ2-4; D ambiguous. Trimming removed 2 bases at V and 10 bases at J, with 12 bases between. The CDR3 runs to 12 residues. Germline lookup yields CDR1 SQVTM and CDR2 ANQGSEA. The CDR3 spells CSVEPKAGIQYF. In DNA form, the CDR3 reads TGCAGCGTTGAACCTAAGGCCGGTATTCAGTACTTC. The full variable domain, in which reference TRBV29-1 and TRBJ2-4 provide the parts outside the CDR3, is SAVISQKPSRDICQRGTSLTIQCQVDSQVTMMFWYRQQPGQSLTLIATANQGSEATYESGFVIDKFPISRPNLTFSTLTVSNMSPEDSSIYLCSVEPKAGIQYFGAGTRLSVL.

This clonotype was observed a few times. V usage is TRBV6-5 and J usage is TRBJ2-5; D tentatively reads TRBD1 or TRBD2 (6 bases each). TRBJ2-7 matches the DNA end more closely, so the J call is doubtful. CDR3 length: 12 amino acids. Germline V lookup: CDR1 MNHEY, CDR2 SVGAGI. CDR3 in amino acids: CASRLRGGEQYF. The CDR3 DNA reads as TGTGCCAGCAGACTCAGGGGAGGCGAGCAGTACTTC.

The chain uses TRBV4-1 and TRBJ2-7; weak D call: TRBD1 (6 bases). Per the germline V gene, CDR1 is MGHRA and CDR2 is YSYEKL. The V end was cut by 4 bases, the J end by 2 bases, with 9 bases between. The CDR3 extends over 13 amino acids. Here the CDR3 reads CASSPQGTYEQYF. The CDR3 DNA follows: TGCGCCAGCAGCCCCCAGGGGACCTACGAGCAGTACTTC.

With respect to this clonotype: Germline is not matched at one junction end, which may reflect a read error. V and J are TRBV7-2 and TRBJ1-4; TRBD1 might be the D (5 bases). Germline V gene data show CDR1 as SGHTA and CDR2 as FQGNSA. The CDR3 extends over 15 amino acids. The CDR3: CASSSSRGAYEKLLF. CDR3 in DNA: TGTGCCAGCAGCTCCTCGAGGGGCGCGTATGAAAAACTGCTTTTT.

This clonotype occurred many times. V gene TRBV21-1 combines with J gene TRBJ2-1; TRBD1, the table's D call, was not compared with the DNA. TRBV21-1 is a recognized pseudogene. The length of the CDR3 is 20 residues. CDR3 loop: CASFPKRRDSHFSSYNEQFF. The CDR3 bases are TGTGCCAGCTTCCCTAAACGCCGGGACAGCCACTTTAGCTCCTACAATGAGCAGTTCTTC.

This clonotype has at least ten counts. The chain employs TRBV7-9 and TRBJ2-5; D is possibly TRBD1 or TRBD2 (5 bases each). This CDR3 has 15 amino acids. Per germline, CDR1 SEHNR and CDR2 FQNEAQ (reference sequence). The V and J ends lost 5 bases and 5 bases respectively, with 18 bases between them. The CDR3 nucleotides are TGTGCCAGCAGCCTCGAGGGCAGGGAAGGGGAGACCCAGTACTTC. Encoded protein: CASSLEGREGETQYF. The complete variable domain, with remaining parts taken from reference TRBV7-9 and TRBJ2-5, reads DTGVSQNPRHKITKRGQNVTFRCDPISEHNRLYWYRQTLGQGPEFLTYFQNEAQLEKSRLLSDRFSAERPKGSFSTLEIQRTEQGDSAMYLCASSLEGREGETQYFGPGTRLLVL.

Details on this clonotype: No conserved phenylalanine or tryptophan ends this CDR3, so it is likely a read error. The genes are TRBV12-3 or TRBV12-4 and TRBJ2-5, with TRBD1 matching 7 bases. J was trimmed by 11 bases and V by 11 bases; bases with no gene match: 11. The CDR3 runs 11 residues. CDR3 region: CASSTGLKQYV. CDR3 in DNA: TGTGCCTCCTCGACAGGGTTGAAGCAGTACGTC.